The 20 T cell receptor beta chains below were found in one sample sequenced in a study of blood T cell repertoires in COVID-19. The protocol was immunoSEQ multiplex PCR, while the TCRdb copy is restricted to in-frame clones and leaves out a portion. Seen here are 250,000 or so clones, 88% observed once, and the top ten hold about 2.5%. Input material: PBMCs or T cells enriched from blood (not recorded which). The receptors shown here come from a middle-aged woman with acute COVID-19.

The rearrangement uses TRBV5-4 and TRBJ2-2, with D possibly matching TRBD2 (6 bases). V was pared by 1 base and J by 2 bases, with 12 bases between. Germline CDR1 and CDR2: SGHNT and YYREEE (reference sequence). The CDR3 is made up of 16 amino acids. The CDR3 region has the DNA TGTGCCAGCAGCTTGCAGGCGGGGCTAAACACCGGGGAGCTGTTTTTT. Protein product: CASSLQAGLNTGELFF.

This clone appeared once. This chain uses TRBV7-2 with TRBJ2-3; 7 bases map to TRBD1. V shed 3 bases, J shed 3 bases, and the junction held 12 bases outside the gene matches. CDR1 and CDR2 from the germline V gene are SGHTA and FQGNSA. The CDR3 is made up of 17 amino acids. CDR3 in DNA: TGTGCCAGCAGCTTTAGGGTGGGCAGGGGGAGAACAGATACGCAGTATTTT. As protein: CASSFRVGRGRTDTQYF.

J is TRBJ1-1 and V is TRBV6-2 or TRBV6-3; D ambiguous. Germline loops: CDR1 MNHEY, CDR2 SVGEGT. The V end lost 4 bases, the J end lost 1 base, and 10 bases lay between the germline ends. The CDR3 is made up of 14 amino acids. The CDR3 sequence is CASSWGGRNTEAFF. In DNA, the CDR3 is TGTGCCAGCAGTTGGGGAGGCAGGAACACTGAAGCTTTCTTT.

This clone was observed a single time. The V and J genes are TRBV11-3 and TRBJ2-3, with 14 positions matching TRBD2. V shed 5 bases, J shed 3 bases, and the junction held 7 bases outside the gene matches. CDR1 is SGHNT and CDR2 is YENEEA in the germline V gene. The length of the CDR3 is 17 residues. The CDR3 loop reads CASSPGLAGVRTDTQYF. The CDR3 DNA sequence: TGTGCCAGCAGCCCGGGACTAGCGGGAGTTCGGACAGATACGCAGTATTTT.

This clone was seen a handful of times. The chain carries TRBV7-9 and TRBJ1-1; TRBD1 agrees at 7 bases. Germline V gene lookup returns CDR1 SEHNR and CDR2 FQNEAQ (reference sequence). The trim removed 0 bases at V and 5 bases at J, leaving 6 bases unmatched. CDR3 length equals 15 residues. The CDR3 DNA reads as TGTGCCAGCAGCTTAGCCCAGGACAGGAATACTGAAGCTTTCTTT. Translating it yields CASSLAQDRNTEAFF. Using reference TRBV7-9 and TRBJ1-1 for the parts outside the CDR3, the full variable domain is DTGVSQNPRHKITKRGQNVTFRCDPISEHNRLYWYRQTLGQGPEFLTYFQNEAQLEKSRLLSDRFSAERPKGSFSTLEIQRTEQGDSAMYLCASSLAQDRNTEAFFGQGTRLTVV.

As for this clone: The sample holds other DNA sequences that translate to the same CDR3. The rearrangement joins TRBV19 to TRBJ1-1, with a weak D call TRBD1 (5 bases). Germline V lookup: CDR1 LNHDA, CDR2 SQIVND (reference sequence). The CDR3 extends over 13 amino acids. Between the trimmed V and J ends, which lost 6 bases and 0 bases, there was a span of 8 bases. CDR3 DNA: TGTGCCAGTAGCCAGGGTTTGAACACTGAAGCTTTCTTT. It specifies CASSQGLNTEAFF.

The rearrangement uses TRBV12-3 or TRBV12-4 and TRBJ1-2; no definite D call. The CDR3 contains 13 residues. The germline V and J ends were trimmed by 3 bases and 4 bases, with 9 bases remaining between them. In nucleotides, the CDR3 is TGTGCCAGCAGTTTTGGCCGTATCTATGGCTACACCTTC. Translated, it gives CASSFGRIYGYTF.

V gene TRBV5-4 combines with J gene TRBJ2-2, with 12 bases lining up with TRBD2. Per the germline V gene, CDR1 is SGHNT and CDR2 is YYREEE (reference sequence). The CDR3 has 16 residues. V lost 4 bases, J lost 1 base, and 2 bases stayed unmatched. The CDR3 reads CASSKLAGGNTGELFF. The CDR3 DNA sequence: TGTGCCAGCAGCAAACTAGCGGGAGGGAACACCGGGGAGCTGTTTTTT. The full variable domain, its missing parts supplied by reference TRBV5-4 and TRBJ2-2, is ETGVTQSPTHLIKTRGQQVTLRCSSQSGHNTVSWYQQALGQGPQFIFQYYREEENGRGNFPPRFSGLQFPNYSSELNVNALELDDSALYLCASSKLAGGNTGELFFGEGSRLTVL.

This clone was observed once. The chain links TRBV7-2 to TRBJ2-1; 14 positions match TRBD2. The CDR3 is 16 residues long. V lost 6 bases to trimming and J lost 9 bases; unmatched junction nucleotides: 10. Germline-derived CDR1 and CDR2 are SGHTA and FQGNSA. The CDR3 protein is CASRSLTSGGASEQFF. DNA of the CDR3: TGTGCCAGCAGGTCGTTGACTAGCGGGGGGGCAAGTGAGCAGTTCTTC.

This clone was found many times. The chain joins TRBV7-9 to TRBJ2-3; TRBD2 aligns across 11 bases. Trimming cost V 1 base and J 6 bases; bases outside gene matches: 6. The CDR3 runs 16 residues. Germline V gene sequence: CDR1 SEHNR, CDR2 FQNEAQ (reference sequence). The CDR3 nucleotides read TGTGCCAGCAGCTTAGGGTTAGCGGGAGGGCCGGATACGCAGTATTTT. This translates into CASSLGLAGGPDTQYF.

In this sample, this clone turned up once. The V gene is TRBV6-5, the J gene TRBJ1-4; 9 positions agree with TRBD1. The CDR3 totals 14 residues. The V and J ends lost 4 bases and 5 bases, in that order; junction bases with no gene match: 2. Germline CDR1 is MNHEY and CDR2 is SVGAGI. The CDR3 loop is CASSWGQGNEKLFF. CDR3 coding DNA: TGTGCCAGCAGTTGGGGACAGGGCAATGAAAAACTGTTTTTT.

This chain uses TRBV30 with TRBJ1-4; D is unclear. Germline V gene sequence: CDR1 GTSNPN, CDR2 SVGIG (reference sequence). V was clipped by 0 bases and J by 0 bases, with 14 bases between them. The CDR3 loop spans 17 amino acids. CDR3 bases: TGTGCCTGGAGTGTAGGAGGAGGGCTTGCAACTAATGAAAAACTGTTTTTT. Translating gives CAWSVGGGLATNEKLFF.

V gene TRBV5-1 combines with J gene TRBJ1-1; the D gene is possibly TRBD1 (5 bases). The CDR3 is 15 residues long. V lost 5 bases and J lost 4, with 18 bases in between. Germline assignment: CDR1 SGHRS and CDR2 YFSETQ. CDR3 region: CASSWAQGKGTEAFF. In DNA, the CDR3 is TGCGCCAGCAGTTGGGCCCAGGGTAAGGGCACTGAAGCTTTCTTT.

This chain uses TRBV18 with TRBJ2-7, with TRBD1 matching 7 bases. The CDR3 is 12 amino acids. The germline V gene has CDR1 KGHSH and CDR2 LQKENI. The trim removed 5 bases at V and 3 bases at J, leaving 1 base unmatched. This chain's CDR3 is CASSWDSYEQYF. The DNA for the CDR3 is TGTGCCAGCTCATGGGACAGCTACGAGCAGTACTTC.

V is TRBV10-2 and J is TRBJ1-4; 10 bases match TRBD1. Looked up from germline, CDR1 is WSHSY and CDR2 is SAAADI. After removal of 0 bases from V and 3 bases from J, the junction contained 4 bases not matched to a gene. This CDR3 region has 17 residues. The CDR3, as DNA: TGCGCCAGCAGTGAGTCGACCGGGACAGGGGCTAATGAAAAACTGTTTTTT. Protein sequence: CASSESTGTGANEKLFF.

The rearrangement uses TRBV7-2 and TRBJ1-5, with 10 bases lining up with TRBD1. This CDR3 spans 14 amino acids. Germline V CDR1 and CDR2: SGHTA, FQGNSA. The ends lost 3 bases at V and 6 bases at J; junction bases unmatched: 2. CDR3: CASSFGTGVQPQHF. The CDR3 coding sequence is TGTGCCAGCAGCTTCGGGACAGGGGTTCAGCCCCAGCATTTT.

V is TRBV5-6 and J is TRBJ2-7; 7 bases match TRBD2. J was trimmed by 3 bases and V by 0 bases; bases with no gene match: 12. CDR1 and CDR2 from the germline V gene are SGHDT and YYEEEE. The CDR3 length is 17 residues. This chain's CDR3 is CASSLDRLAGLRYEQYV. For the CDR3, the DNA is TGTGCCAGCAGCTTGGATCGGTTAGCGGGTCTCCGCTACGAGCAGTACGTC.

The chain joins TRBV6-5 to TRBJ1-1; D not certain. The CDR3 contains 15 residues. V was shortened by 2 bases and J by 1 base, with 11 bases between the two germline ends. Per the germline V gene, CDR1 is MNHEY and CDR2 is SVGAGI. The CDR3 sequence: CASSYRGLGNTEAFF. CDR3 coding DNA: TGTGCCAGCAGTTACCGTGGACTGGGGAACACTGAAGCTTTCTTT.

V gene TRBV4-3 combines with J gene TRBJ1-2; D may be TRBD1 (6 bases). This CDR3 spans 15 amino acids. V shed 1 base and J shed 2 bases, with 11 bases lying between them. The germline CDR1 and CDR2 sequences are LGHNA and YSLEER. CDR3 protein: CASSQGQAGNYGYTF. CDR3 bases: TGCGCCAGCAGCCAAGGACAGGCTGGGAACTATGGCTACACCTTC.

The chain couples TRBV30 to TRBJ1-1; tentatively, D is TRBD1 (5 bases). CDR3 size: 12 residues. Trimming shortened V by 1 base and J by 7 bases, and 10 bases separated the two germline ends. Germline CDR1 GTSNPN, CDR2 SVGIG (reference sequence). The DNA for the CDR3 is TGTGCCTGGAGTGGAGGGGAGGTTGAAGCTTTCTTT. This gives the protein CAWSGGEVEAFF.